The source of this TCR beta chain is a study of T cell repertoires in cytomegalovirus infection. Findings and caveats of the study: The cumulative frequency of public TCR beta families distinguished individuals who carried CMV together with the relevant HLA. CMV-specific TCR beta clonotypes restricted by HLA-C dominated the ex vivo response.

One entry per CDR3 protein, called by TCRdb with MiXCR from the reads. The table includes approximately 390,000 distinct CDR3 sequences, about 35% detected once. Germline V gives CDR1 SGHTA, CDR2 FQGTGA. This CDR3 has 14 residues. V lost 1 base, J lost 6 bases, and 10 bases lay in between. This clonotype was observed a handful of times. Its antigen remains unknown. This material consisted of cultured PBMCs, taken from culture after CMV antigen stimulation. The chain recombines TRBV7-3 with TRBJ2-4; D could derive from TRBD1 or TRBD2 (6 bases each). The sequence came from a human donor in good health (CMV status not recorded). Some clones in this sample may be carry-over from other donors' samples. CDR3: CASSLRGAGNIQYF. CDR3 in DNA: TGTGCCAGCAGCTTAAGGGGGGCTGGAAACATTCAGTACTTC.